This T cell receptor (beta chain) was identified in a study of STAT5B mutations in CD4+ large granular lymphocyte leukemia (dated by TCRdb to between 2021 and 2022). Context from the whole study: Among healthy controls, the CDR3 'QG' motif was associated with a particular HLA allele. The study compared the TCRbeta repertoires of patients with CD4+ T-cell large granular lymphocyte leukemia against the TCRbeta repertoires of healthy blood donors. Flow cytometry performed on FACSCanto II or FACSVerse showed that the purified fractions had more than 95% purity among lymphocytes.

Overall study outcomes, separate from this receptor: CD4-sorted patient repertoires appeared more clonal than healthy CD4+ repertoires, and this difference persisted after removing the putative leukemic clones. Data were not HLA-matched; higher clonality in CD4+ versus CD8+ T-LGLL could reflect the relatively small sample size. Main leukemic clonotypes were private to each patient, although less than 30% of the main leukemic clonotypes were found at low frequency in the non-leukemic repertoires of other patients. TRBV06-family usage was enriched among the top patient clones (8/27) compared with healthy controls (2/35).

Germline trimming amounts to 0 bases on V and 5 bases on J, with 8 as the count of junction bases outside the gene matches. CDR1 and CDR2 are read off the germline V gene as SGHRS and YFSETQ. The CDR3 holds 16 amino acids from the cysteine to the phenylalanine. CDR3 DNA only is kept here, 48 bases in frame from base 1. About this clone: The antigen it recognizes is unknown. Base qualities were left out, and no much larger clone turns up one base away.

Buffy coats from some 36 blood donors, supplied by the Finnish Red Cross blood service, were used as healthy controls. All TCR-sequenced material derived from peripheral blood: patient blood samples and healthy donor buffy coats. Peripheral blood mononuclear cells were isolated by Ficoll-Hypaque gradient centrifugation. CD4+ cells were purified magnetically from the buffy coats of healthy controls. The Gentra Puregene Cell and Tissue kit was used to extract genomic DNA, and a Qubit 2.0 fluorometer was used to measure the amount of genomic DNA. TCRbeta rearrangements were sequenced from genomic DNA using the immunoSEQ assay at survey resolution. As for the authors' bioinformatics: In the TCR sequencing data, the lowest productive clonotype frequency that could be detected was 2.59 x 10-5. Only productive TCRbeta rearrangements, defined as complete and in-frame sequences, were included in the analyses. Clonality for each sample was calculated as Simpson clonality in the immunoSEQ Analyzer version 3.0. Based on frequency, clones were grouped as very rare, small, medium, large (1-20%) or hyperexpanded (>20%). OLGA 1.2.3 estimated generation probabilities, VDJtools produced V-gene circos plots, VDJdb was queried for specificities, and GLIPH identified CDR3 motifs. Sourced from immuneACCESS, this table was stored by TCRdb with only in-frame sequences that have V and J called. A share of the clones is absent; for the studies checked, an unresolved V gene accounts for under half, and the remainder has no known explanation. That table furnishes V, J and clone size, whereas the DNA furnished D and trimming. This sample has under 35,000 clones in its table, and around 80% of those were observed once. The ten most abundant clones make up approximately 2% of the sample.

The rearranged segments are TRBV5-1 and TRBJ1-1, with 9 middle bases fitting TRBD1. Sequencing used CD4+ T cells from blood buffy coats. The TCR comes from a human donor in good health. CDR3 sequence: CASSLGTGAPMTEAFF. The sequence in DNA is TGCGCCAGCAGCTTGGGGACAGGGGCCCCGATGACTGAAGCTTTCTTT.